This is a list of T cell receptor beta chains from one sample in a study of memory CD4+ T cells and cytomegalovirus serostatus. Sequencing used immunoSEQ multiplex PCR; TCRdb keeps in-frame clones, though not all of them. The sample carries 50,000 or so clones, around four fifths recorded once. Sequencing was performed on memory CD4+ T cells from blood. Receptor source: an adult in good health and CMV-seropositive. CDR3s include the opening cysteine and the closing phenylalanine or tryptophan.

v_gene	j_gene	CDR3aa
TRBV6-5	TRBJ1-2	CASKDRGDGYTF
TRBV6-1	TRBJ2-7	CASSEVGGGQWDEQYF
TRBV4-1	TRBJ1-3	CASSPGTGAAGNTIYF
TRBV2	TRBJ2-5	CASSGGGIGETQYF
TRBV16	TRBJ2-4	CASSPRTGGARDIQYF
TRBV6-1	TRBJ1-1	CASSDPWGPNTEAFF
TRBV30	TRBJ2-7	CAWSVGPYEQYF
TRBV30	TRBJ2-1	CAWSGSSGGNEQFF
TRBV19	TRBJ1-5	CASSIDRINQPQHF
TRBV4-3	TRBJ2-2	CASSQGDVNTGELFF
TRBV6-5	TRBJ1-1	CASQTGPGNTEAFF
TRBV6-1	TRBJ1-6	CASSESHGTFNSPLHF
TRBV6-5	TRBJ2-7	CASSYGSESSYEQYF
TRBV19	TRBJ1-2	CASSIRTGGLGYTF
TRBV7-2	TRBJ1-1	CASSIGTGGTEAFF
TRBV6-6	TRBJ1-5	CASGDRGRNQPQHF
TRBV6-1	TRBJ2-5	CASSEAPSSGTQYF
TRBV7-8	TRBJ1-6	CASSFTDRGLGSPLHF
TRBV28	TRBJ1-2	CASTVAGYYGYTF
TRBV10-3	TRBJ1-4	CAISDREVGSSEKLFF
TRBV5-5	TRBJ2-5	CASSRTGDRVQETQYF
TRBV28	TRBJ2-1	CASSFSGTGYNEQFF
TRBV19	TRBJ1-3	CASSPTHSGNTIYF
TRBV5-8	TRBJ1-5	CASSRQGSNQPQHF
TRBV9	TRBJ2-2	CASSVAYNTGELFF
TRBV9	TRBJ2-7	CASSVDLASSYEQYF
TRBV7-3	TRBJ2-1	CASSPEMGSSYNEQFF
TRBV4-2	TRBJ2-5	CASSQNRVEETQYF
TRBV19	TRBJ1-5	CASSSEQGRTLLNQPQHF
TRBV4-3	.	CASSQYWVGLAETYEQYF
TRBV5-1	TRBJ1-2	CASSLRQGVYGYTF